The 30 T cell receptor beta chains below all came from one sample that was sequenced in a study of T cells in Graves' hyperthyroidism and ophthalmopathy. What was amplified from RNA transcripts were TCR beta CDR3 regions. The HTBI primer set served for first-round RT-PCR of the TCR CDR3. TCRdb independently ran MiXCR on the multiplex PCR reads; one entry per CDR3 protein. The sample carries hundreds of thousands of distinct CDR3 sequences, roughly 15% recorded once. The sequenced material came from blood. These receptors came from a woman under 30 with Graves' hyperthyroidism.

This sequence joins TRBV4-3 and TRBJ2-1; 9 nucleotides line up with TRBD2. The CDR3 has 15 residues. V shed 4 bases and J 4 bases; nucleotides not matched to a gene: 5. In germline, CDR1 is LGHNA, CDR2 YSLEER. The CDR3 is CASSLQAGGYNEQFF. DNA of the CDR3: TGCGCCAGCAGCCTACAAGCGGGGGGTTACAATGAGCAGTTCTTC.

This clonotype showed up many times. The chain joins TRBV5-4 to TRBJ1-2; 7 bases line up with TRBD1. The CDR3 runs 13 residues. Germline V gene lookup returns CDR1 SGHNT and CDR2 YYREEE (reference sequence). V lost 2 bases to trimming and J lost 4 bases; unmatched junction nucleotides: 2. CDR3 residues: CASSFDRAYGYTF. The CDR3 DNA reads TGTGCCAGCAGCTTCGACAGGGCCTATGGCTACACCTTC.

The chain joins TRBV25-1 to TRBJ1-3, with 8 bases that match TRBD1. Germline CDR1 is MGHDK and CDR2 is SYGVNS. CDR3 length: 13 amino acids. The V and J ends lost 5 bases and 7 bases, in that order; junction bases with no gene match: 4. The DNA for the CDR3 is TGTGCCAGCAGTACAGGGGGTGCGAACACCATATATTTT. This codes for CASSTGGANTIYF.

This clonotype has a handful of counts. The CDR3 loop is CASSLAGGAYGVAYEQYF. The CDR3 nucleotides read TGTGCCAGCAGCTTAGCAGGGGGAGCGTATGGAGTTGCCTACGAGCAGTACTTC. The chain uses TRBV7-6 and TRBJ2-7; perhaps TRBD1 as D (6 bases). The germline V gene has CDR1 SGHVS and CDR2 FNYEAQ. This CDR3 contains 18 residues. The ends were cut back, 0 bases at V and 2 bases at J, with 20 bases in the middle.

The rearrangement joins TRBV12-3 or TRBV12-4 to TRBJ1-5, with D possibly TRBD1 on 6 matching bases. Trimming cost V 2 bases and J 5 bases, with 10 bases left between them. The CDR3 contains 14 residues. The CDR3 DNA sequence: TGTGCCAGCAGTTTAACAGGGAGATATCAGCCCCAGCATTTT. Its translation is CASSLTGRYQPQHF.

The chain employs TRBV28 and TRBJ1-5, with D uncertain. CDR3 size: 15 residues. The germline V gene encodes CDR1 MDHEN and CDR2 SYDVKM. V lost 5 bases and J 1 base, leaving 12 bases between the germline ends. The CDR3 loop reads CASSVPDGSNQPQHF. The CDR3 bases are TGTGCCAGCAGTGTCCCGGACGGGAGCAATCAGCCCCAGCATTTT. The full variable domain, its missing parts supplied by reference TRBV28 and TRBJ1-5, is DVKVTQSSRYLVKRTGEKVFLECVQDMDHENMFWYRQDPGLGLRLIYFSYDVKMKEKGDIPEGYSVSREKKERFSLILESASTNQTSMYLCASSVPDGSNQPQHFGDGTRLSIL.

This clonotype was picked up many times. V usage is TRBV6-4 and J usage is TRBJ2-5; 7 bases are a match to TRBD1. V was pared by 7 bases and J by 5 bases, with 16 bases of the junction left unmatched. There are 16 residues in the CDR3. Germline V gene lookup returns CDR1 MRHNA and CDR2 SNTAGT. The CDR3 region is CASTDRRDRVQETQYF. As DNA, the CDR3 is TGTGCCAGCACCGACCGCCGGGACAGAGTTCAGGAGACCCAGTACTTC.

The DNA for the CDR3 is TGTGCCAGCAGTCCTACCTTGGGGAGGGCGAGGGCCGGGGAGCTGTTTTTT. Translation gives CASSPTLGRARAGELFF. V and J are TRBV12-3 or TRBV12-4 and TRBJ2-2, with 7 positions matching TRBD2. The V gene end was trimmed by 5 bases and the J gene end by 6 bases; junction bases not matched to a gene: 15. The CDR3 has 17 amino acids.

This clonotype was detected a few times. The chain combines TRBV10-3 with TRBJ1-1, with TRBD1 identical over 7 bases. CDR3 length equals 17 residues. The ends lost 2 bases at V and 4 bases at J; junction bases unmatched: 13. Germline CDR1 and CDR2: ENHRY and SYGVKD. CDR3 protein: CAISEMGRGGRSTEAFF. In DNA, the CDR3 is TGTGCCATCAGTGAGATGGGCAGGGGGGGAAGGAGCACTGAAGCTTTCTTT.

CDR3 sequence: CAWRRSGTGNTEAFF. CDR3 coding DNA: TGTGCCTGGAGACGGTCCGGGACAGGAAACACTGAAGCTTTCTTT. This chain joins TRBV30 and TRBJ1-1, with 8 nucleotides matching TRBD1. Per the germline V gene, CDR1 is GTSNPN and CDR2 is SVGIG (reference sequence). The CDR3 extends over 15 amino acids. With 3 bases clipped from V and 2 bases from J, the junction kept 8 bases outside the gene matches.

This clonotype was picked up many times. The chain uses TRBV7-9 and TRBJ2-5, with 15 nucleotides matching TRBD2. Germline V gene data show CDR1 as SEHNR and CDR2 as FQNEAQ (reference sequence). J was trimmed by 5 bases and V by 5 bases; bases with no gene match: 9. The CDR3 spans 17 residues. The CDR3 region is CASSPKGLAGGGETQYF. The CDR3 coding sequence is TGTGCCAGCAGCCCGAAGGGACTAGCGGGAGGTGGTGAGACCCAGTACTTC.

The table lists this clonotype with many counts. The chain combines TRBV28 with TRBJ2-1, with 12 bases lining up with TRBD2. This CDR3 is built from 17 residues. V lost 6 bases and J lost 4; bases outside the gene matches: 10. Germline V gene data show CDR1 as MDHEN and CDR2 as SYDVKM. The CDR3 coding sequence is TGTGCCAGCAGATCGACTAGCGGGAGTTTGGGTTACAATGAGCAGTTCTTC. Translated, it gives CASRSTSGSLGYNEQFF.

The chain carries TRBV20-1 and TRBJ2-7, with 9 positions matching TRBD1. Germline assignment: CDR1 DFQATT and CDR2 SNEGSKA (reference sequence). The CDR3 runs 13 residues. Trimming cost V 6 bases and J 4 bases; bases outside gene matches: 7. This CDR3 reads CSATTGGKYEQYF. DNA for the CDR3: TGCAGTGCAACTACAGGGGGCAAGTACGAGCAGTACTTC.

The chain combines TRBV19 with TRBJ2-1; 7 bases are shared with TRBD1. CDR1 and CDR2 from the germline V gene are LNHDA and SQIVND (reference sequence). CDR3 length: 16 residues. After removal of 4 bases from V and 9 bases from J, the junction contained 15 bases not matched to a gene. This chain's CDR3 is CASSKPAGLGGSEQFF. In DNA form, the CDR3 reads TGTGCCAGTAGTAAACCGGCGGGCCTAGGGGGCAGTGAGCAGTTCTTC.

There are many counts of this clonotype. The chain employs TRBV4-3 and TRBJ1-1; D unresolved. Trimming cost V 0 bases and J 3 bases, with 17 bases left between them. The germline V gene has CDR1 LGHNA and CDR2 YSLEER. The CDR3 has 17 amino acids. The CDR3 spells CASSQDSDSHAYTEAFF. For the CDR3, the DNA is TGCGCCAGCAGCCAAGATAGTGACTCTCATGCCTACACTGAAGCTTTCTTT.

V usage is TRBV7-2 and J usage is TRBJ2-1; TRBD2 might be the D (6 bases). CDR1 is SGHTA, CDR2 FQGNSA, per germline. V dropped 1 base and J dropped 8 bases, with 15 bases sitting between them. The CDR3 extends over 15 amino acids. The CDR3 is CASSLGGSLAYEQFF. CDR3 DNA: TGTGCCAGCAGCTTAGGAGGTTCACTAGCCTATGAGCAGTTCTTC.

Only a few counts were recorded for this clonotype. The CDR3 is CASSPSGGEGETQYF. DNA of the CDR3: TGTGCCAGCTCACCTTCAGGGGGCGAGGGAGAGACCCAGTACTTC. The J gene is TRBJ2-5, the V gene TRBV18, with 8 bases fitting TRBD1. The germline V gene encodes CDR1 KGHSH and CDR2 LQKENI. The CDR3 has 15 residues. V shed 3 bases and J 4 bases; nucleotides not matched to a gene: 7.

The V gene is TRBV7-9, the J gene TRBJ2-2; weak D call: TRBD2 (8 bases). The V end was cut by 0 bases, the J end by 8 bases, with 19 bases between. Germline V gives CDR1 SEHNR, CDR2 FQNEAQ (reference sequence). CDR3 length: 17 residues. The DNA of the CDR3 is TGTGCCAGCAGCTTAGCGATCGGTAGCGGGACAGCTGGGGAGCTGTTTTTT. It specifies CASSLAIGSGTAGELFF. Combining the CDR3 with reference TRBV7-9 and TRBJ2-2 gives the whole variable domain DTGVSQNPRHKITKRGQNVTFRCDPISEHNRLYWYRQTLGQGPEFLTYFQNEAQLEKSRLLSDRFSAERPKGSFSTLEIQRTEQGDSAMYLCASSLAIGSGTAGELFFGEGSRLTVL.

The table lists this clonotype with many counts. The chain uses TRBV7-8 and TRBJ1-5; 10 nucleotides agree with TRBD1. With 5 bases clipped from V and 5 bases from J, the junction kept 6 bases outside the gene matches. Germline CDR1 SGHVS, CDR2 FQNEAQ. The CDR3 consists of 15 residues. This chain's CDR3 is CASSITGTGDQPQHF. As DNA, the CDR3 is TGTGCCAGCAGCATTACCGGGACAGGGGATCAGCCCCAGCATTTT.

For this clonotype: A much more abundant neighbour one base away suggests this may be a read error. V gene TRBV5-1 combines with J gene TRBJ2-3; 7 bases map to TRBD1. Trimming cost V 2 bases and J 2 bases; bases outside gene matches: 5. The germline gives CDR1 SGHRS, CDR2 YFSETQ. CDR3 length: 15 residues. CDR3 region: CASSFGDSLTDTQYF. CDR3 nucleotide sequence: TGCGCCAGCAGCTTTGGGGACAGTCTCACAGATACGCAGTATTTT.

In this sample, this clonotype turned up a few times. The chain recombines TRBV18 with TRBJ1-6, with D perhaps TRBD1 (5 bases). The CDR3 spans 16 residues. The germline gives CDR1 KGHSH, CDR2 LQKENI. V gave up 3 bases and J gave up 5 bases, with 14 bases separating them. The CDR3 sequence is CASSPQYGANNSPLHF. CDR3 sequence (DNA): TGTGCCAGCTCACCCCAATACGGGGCCAATAATTCACCCCTCCACTTT.

This clonotype showed up just a few times. The rearrangement uses TRBV5-1 and TRBJ2-1, with D unclear. This CDR3 is built from 13 residues. In germline, CDR1 is SGHRS, CDR2 YFSETQ. V was pared by 0 bases and J by 5 bases, with 6 bases between. Written as DNA, the CDR3 is TGCGCCAGCAGCTTGGATCAGGACAATGAGCAGTTCTTC. Its translation: CASSLDQDNEQFF.

This clonotype was seen many times. The rearrangement joins TRBV3-1 to TRBJ1-3; D remains unclear. The CDR3 has 15 amino acids. Trimming stripped 4 bases from V and 0 bases from J, with 10 bases between. In germline, CDR1 is LGHDT, CDR2 YNNKEL (reference sequence). The chain's CDR3 is CASSPYRNSGNTIYF. The CDR3 DNA is TGTGCCAGCAGCCCTTACCGAAACTCTGGAAACACCATATATTTT.

This clonotype was recorded a few times. The rearrangement links TRBV29-1 to TRBJ2-7; 8 bases align to TRBD2. The CDR3 totals 14 residues. Per germline, CDR1 SQVTM and CDR2 ANQGSEA. The ends lost 3 bases at V and 3 bases at J; junction bases unmatched: 7. The CDR3 nucleotides read TGCAGCGTTGATGAGACTAGCGCAATCTACGAGCAGTACTTC. Translation: CSVDETSAIYEQYF.

The genes are TRBV12-3 or TRBV12-4 and TRBJ2-2; TRBD2 aligns across 8 bases. With V trimmed by 5 bases and J by 6 bases, 8 bases remained unmatched. CDR3 length equals 15 residues. The CDR3, as DNA: TGTGCCAGCAGTCTACCGGGACTAGGGGCCGGGGAGCTGTTTTTT. It encodes CASSLPGLGAGELFF.

This clonotype was detected a few times. The chain has TRBV29-1 and TRBJ2-1; D is possibly TRBD2 (5 bases). Trimming took 5 bases from V and 4 from J, leaving 9 bases between them. CDR1 and CDR2 from the germline V gene are SQVTM and ANQGSEA. This CDR3 region has 12 residues. The CDR3 here is CSVNRGYNEQFF. The CDR3 coding sequence is TGCAGCGTTAATCGGGGATACAATGAGCAGTTCTTC.

V usage is TRBV24-1 and J usage is TRBJ2-1; 7 bases are shared with TRBD2. This CDR3 region has 16 residues. Germline lookup yields CDR1 KGHDR and CDR2 SFDVKD. V shed 4 bases and J 7 bases; nucleotides not matched to a gene: 12. CDR3 amino acids: CATSESGAGLGNEQFF. CDR3 nucleotides: TGTGCCACCAGTGAGTCCGGAGCGGGACTGGGGAATGAGCAGTTCTTC.

Turning to this clonotype: One junction end does not reproduce the germline sequence, and a read error may be involved. The rearrangement links TRBV24-1 to TRBJ2-1; 11 nucleotides match TRBD2. The CDR3 covers 16 residues. Germline lookup yields CDR1 KGHDR and CDR2 SFDVKD. DNA of the CDR3: TGTGCTACCAGTGATGTCCTAGCGGGAGGACCCAATGAGCAGTTCTTC. This translates into CATSDVLAGGPNEQFF.

This clonotype was detected many times. The chain carries TRBV30 and TRBJ1-5; 8 bases agree with TRBD1. The trim removed 4 bases at V and 2 bases at J, leaving 1 base unmatched. The CDR3 is made up of 13 amino acids. In germline, CDR1 is GTSNPN, CDR2 SVGIG (reference sequence). CDR3 coding DNA: TGTGCCTGGAAGGGACAGGGCAATCAGCCCCAGCATTTT. Amino acid sequence: CAWKGQGNQPQHF. Using reference TRBV30 and TRBJ1-5 for the parts outside the CDR3, the full variable domain is SQTIHQWPATLVQPVGSPLSLECTVEGTSNPNLYWYRQAAGRGLQLLFYSVGIGQISSEVPQNLSASRPQDRQFILSSKKLLLSDSGFYLCAWKGQGNQPQHFGDGTRLSIL.

This clonotype was counted at least ten times. CDR3 sequence (DNA): TGTGCCAGCTCACCAAGAGGACAGGGCCCATATGGCTACACCTTC. Translating gives CASSPRGQGPYGYTF. The chain has TRBV18 and TRBJ1-2; 8 bases are shared with TRBD1. Germline CDR1 reads KGHSH; CDR2 reads LQKENI. The ends lost 2 bases at V and 5 bases at J; junction bases unmatched: 7. The length of the CDR3 is 15 residues.